The TCR beta chain under discussion was sequenced for a study of shared clonotypes between healthy human individuals. Overall study context: There were three CD4 naive, three CD4 memory, two CD8 naive and one CD8 memory plates per donor.

Naive CD8 cells, CD45RO-negative and positively selected for CCR7, excluded terminally differentiated effector memory CD45RA+ cells. The CDR3 totals 13 residues. Germline lookup yields CDR1 SGHDT and CDR2 YYEEEE. V gave up 4 bases and J gave up 3 bases, with 10 bases separating them. Source study methods: For the immunoSEQ data, sequences were junction-only without quality scores, so filtering differed. The table came from immunoSEQ multiplex PCR; TCRdb's copy has only in-frame clones and leaves some out. V and J calls and clone size follow that table, whereas D and trimming were derived from the DNA. The table lists more than 2 million clones, 93% of them singletons.

What was sequenced was naive CD8+ T cells from PBMCs. The chain recombines TRBV5-6 with TRBJ1-1; D is unclear. This receptor was identified in a man in his late teens or twenties in good health. Some clones in this sample may be carry-over from other donors' samples. DNA for the CDR3: TGTGCCAGCAGCGGGCCCCCGGACACTGAAGCTTTCTTT. Protein product: CASSGPPDTEAFF.